This T cell receptor beta chain was sequenced in a study of cytomegalovirus exposure and HLA in healthy donors. In the study overall: Genotyping showed around 80% of fewer than 500 donors falling in the Caucasian-associated ancestry cluster.

With respect to this clone: Its antigen is still unknown.

The PCR employed 60 Vbeta primers together with 13 Jbeta primers. The data were produced by immunoSEQ multiplex PCR, yet TCRdb's version contains in-frame clones alone and is incomplete. This sample has tens of thousands of clones, with roughly 70% found just once. Study findings and constraints: Analyzed later, association rates of TCRs varied across HLA loci, with DRB1 most and HLA-C fewest. Reportedly, HLA-A and HLA-B alleles of most subjects were accurately predicted from TCR beta.

V was pared by 4 bases and J by 5 bases, with 14 bases between. This CDR3 contains 14 residues. Germline V lookup: CDR1 MGHRA, CDR2 YSYEKL. J is TRBJ1-2 and V is TRBV4-1, with D perhaps TRBD1 (6 bases). The sequenced material came from PBMCs. The sequence derives from a man aged 25 to 40 in good health and CMV-seronegative. The CDR3 nucleotides are TGCGCCAGCAGCCCAGTAGGACAGCAATATGGCTACACCTTC. It specifies CASSPVGQQYGYTF.